Listed below are T cell receptor beta chains from one sample, sequenced in a study of lymphopenia after photon versus proton radiotherapy. Sequencing used immunoSEQ multiplex PCR; TCRdb keeps in-frame clones, though not all of them. Of over 35,000 clones listed, about 82% are singletons. Material: peripheral blood, obtained from a patient treated with proton-based radiotherapy. These receptors all stem from a woman aged 70 to 79 with pancreatic cancer. Some clones in this sample may be carry-over from other donors' samples. The CDR3 runs from the conserved cysteine through the conserved F or W. The order of the fields is D gene, clone size, J gene, V gene, CDR3 protein, CDR3 DNA. The D gene is left open where the match is weak. Some rows mark clone size as missing; the rest say once, few, many or name a class of expanded clone.

TRBD2	once	TRBJ2-1	TRBV2	CASRTSDYNEQFF	TGTGCCAGCAGGACTAGCGACTACAATGAGCAGTTCTTC
NA	NA	TRBJ2-5	TRBV19	CASSITGQETQYF	TGTGCCAGTAGTATTACAGGACAAGAGACCCAGTACTTC
TRBD2	NA	TRBJ2-7	TRBV7-9	CASSLARGEQQYF	TGTGCCAGCAGCTTAGCGCGGGGGGAACAGCAGTACTTC
NA	NA	TRBJ1-1	TRBV27	CASSPDSPVNTEAFF	TGTGCCAGCAGTCCGGACAGTCCTGTTAACACTGAAGCTTTCTTT
TRBD2	NA	TRBJ2-3	TRBV29-1	CSVEGRREGTDTQYF	TGCAGCGTTGAAGGAAGGCGGGAGGGTACAGATACGCAGTATTTT
NA	NA	TRBJ2-1	TRBV18	CASSSPMGSNNEQFF	TGTGCCAGCTCTTCCCCTATGGGGTCGAACAATGAGCAGTTCTTC
NA	NA	TRBJ2-1	TRBV4-1	CASSSQLNEQFF	TGCGCCAGCAGCTCACAGCTAAATGAGCAGTTCTTC
NA	NA	TRBJ1-2	TRBV5-1	CASSLEGEYGYTF	TGCGCCAGCAGCTTGGAGGGGGAGTATGGCTACACCTTC
NA	NA	TRBJ1-1	TRBV5-5	CASSLAVGIRNTEAFF	TGTGCCAGCAGCTTGGCTGTCGGGATAAGGAACACTGAAGCTTTCTTT
NA	NA	TRBJ2-7	TRBV4-1	CASSQDQGYEQYF	TGCGCCAGCAGCCAAGATCAGGGCTACGAGCAGTACTTC
TRBD1	NA	TRBJ2-5	TRBV6-6	CASKTGGAQQETQYF	TGTGCCAGTAAAACAGGGGGCGCACAGCAAGAGACCCAGTACTTC
NA	NA	TRBJ1-2	TRBV5-4	CASSLANYGYTF	TGTGCCAGCAGCTTGGCTAACTATGGCTACACCTTC
NA	once	TRBJ2-7	TRBV15	CATSRGPWDEQYF	TGTGCCACCAGCAGAGGTCCCTGGGACGAGCAGTACTTC